The rows below give T cell receptor beta chains drawn from one sample of a study of blood T cell repertoires in COVID-19. The assay was immunoSEQ multiplex PCR, and TCRdb's table has in-frame clones only and misses some. Here the sample spans 120,000 or so clones, approximately 68% being singletons. Sequenced: peripheral blood. These receptor sequences come from a woman aged 70-85 years with acute or convalescent COVID-19. CDR3s leave out the opening cysteine and the closing phenylalanine or tryptophan.

>TRBV6-5
ASSSGTSFIGELF
>TRBV10-2
ASRPSQGLEQY
>TRBV6-6
ASSYSTNYEQY
>TRBV25-1
ASSRRTGGFTEAF
>TRBV7-2
ASTLRGAAYSPLH
>TRBV6-5
ASTPSGAISYEQY
>TRBV11-2
ASSLGLAPPDTQY
>TRBV14
ASSQGIFNYGYT
>TRBV30
AWSFGGLETQY
>TRBV23-1
ASKKGHYNNEQF
>TRBV4-1
ASSQDSTYPTVGYT
>TRBV9
ASSVGLAYEQY
>TRBV27
ASSPQRGNEQF
>TRBV5-4
ASSSGLAGEPD
>TRBV30
AWTLGQLYYGYT
>TRBV7-9
ASSLGGHRVGNEQY
>TRBV7-2
ASSSTKDADTQY
>TRBV5-1
ASSLVSSGQETQY
>TRBV28
ASSFSDYGYT
>TRBV3-1/TRBV3-2
ASSRDRRTYEQY
>TRBV2
ASSAQPDRFSGNTIY
>TRBV30
AWSTNRDRGSRAEAF
>TRBV10-2
ASSETGKHNSPLH
>TRBV9
ASSFKGEDTQY
>TRBV9
ASTKYLAPGELF
>TRBV5-1
ASSLDGLVSTDTQY
>TRBV6-5
ASSYSRATYEQY
>TRBV4-1
ASSQVEAYEQY
>TRBV11-2
ASSSGTANEQY
>TRBV18
ASSPSGRARRAGTEAF
>TRBV12-5
ASGLQLELF
>TRBV5-1
ASSLGLGNTGELF
>TRBV7-2
ASSFPGQGREQY
>TRBV6-2/TRBV6-3
ASSSWRGSTDTQY
>TRBV10-3
AISETAGAQY
>TRBV28
ASSPLAGLTNEQF
>TRBV7-2
ASSFTSTTYEQY